This T cell receptor beta chain appears in the sequencing data of a study of Ad26.COV2.S vaccination and SARS-CoV-2 variants. Background on the study: Dosing was one shot or two shots 56 days apart. Study-level findings and limits: The TCR-based breadth and depth measures might underestimate overall T cell responses.

Sequencing was performed with immunoSEQ multiplex PCR; in TCRdb, only in-frame clones are kept and a portion is missing. The sample has roughly 380,000 clones, approximately 88% seen once. Treatment denoted: around 19 received Ad26.COV2.S at low or high dose, single or two shots; roughly five received placebo; per-sample allocation not given. On day 63 after the first injection, vaccine and placebo recipients gave samples. In the case of this clone: The antigen remains unidentified.

The CDR3 is made up of 18 amino acids. The V call is TRBV21-1, the J call TRBJ2-4; TRBD1 is the table's D call and was not checked against the DNA. TRBV21-1 is a known pseudogene. The sample was peripheral blood, taken in a trial of Ad26.COV2.S vaccine versus placebo. The sequence was collected from a person aged 18-60 years who received the Ad26.COV2.S COVID-19 vaccine or a placebo. The CDR3 reads CASSTDLWTGGTKNIQYF. DNA of the CDR3: TGTGCCAGCAGCACCGACCTGTGGACAGGGGGGACCAAAAACATTCAGTACTTC.